These 5 T cell receptor beta chains came from one sample sequenced in a study of blood T cells in healthy people across ages. Next came a second PCR, run for about 6 to 12 cycles, which used a sample-barcoded 5' primer along with a J-beta primer mix. TCRdb independently ran MiXCR on the 5' RACE reads; one entry per CDR3 protein. The sample gives around 1,500,000 distinct CDR3 sequences, roughly 27% of which show up once; 7.7% is in the top ten. Material for sequencing was blood. Receptor source: a woman younger than 45 in good health.

This clonotype has just a few counts. The CDR3 nucleotides read TGTGCCAGCAGCACCCGACAGGGGGATGTCAAGCAGTACTTC. Its protein product is CASSTRQGDVKQYF. The V and J genes are TRBV5-5 and TRBJ2-7; 9 positions agree with TRBD1. The V and J ends lost 4 bases and 8 bases, in that order; junction bases with no gene match: 10. The CDR3 has 14 amino acids. Germline V gene lookup returns CDR1 SGHKS and CDR2 YYEKEE (reference sequence).

This clonotype was recorded at least ten times. The gene calls are TRBV29-1 and TRBJ2-6; D is uncertain. CDR3 length: 12 residues. The ends were cut back, 7 bases at V and 0 bases at J, with 4 bases in the middle. Per germline, CDR1 SQVTM and CDR2 ANQGSEA. CDR3 nucleotide sequence: TGCAGCGCGTTCTCTGGGGCCAACGTCCTGACTTTC. Its protein is CSAFSGANVLTF.

This clonotype was picked up many times. The chain carries TRBV20-1 and TRBJ2-7, with 7 bases matching TRBD2. The ends lost 1 base at V and 3 bases at J; junction bases unmatched: 3. The CDR3 is 13 residues long. From germline, CDR1 is DFQATT and CDR2 SNEGSKA (reference sequence). CDR3 DNA sequence: TGCAGTGCTAGAGGCCGGGACTACTACGAGCAGTACTTC. This encodes CSARGRDYYEQYF.

The V gene is TRBV5-1, the J gene TRBJ2-6; D gene uncertain. V lost 2 bases and J 4 bases, leaving 13 bases between the germline ends. There are 16 residues in the CDR3. From germline, CDR1 is SGHRS and CDR2 YFSETQ. This CDR3 is CASSLSQTRGANVLTF. The CDR3 DNA sequence: TGCGCCAGCAGCTTATCGCAGACTCGCGGGGCCAACGTCCTGACTTTC.

V and J are TRBV11-1 and TRBJ2-7; D possibly corresponds to TRBD1 (7 bases). The length of the CDR3 is 14 residues. V gave up 2 bases and J gave up 6 bases, with 14 bases separating them. Looked up from germline, CDR1 is SGHAT and CDR2 is FQDESV (reference sequence). In DNA form, the CDR3 reads TGTGCCAGCAGCTTACAGGGGGGTTTTAGCGAGCAGTACTTC. This sequence encodes CASSLQGGFSEQYF.